This paragraph reports one T cell receptor beta chain. Its specificity is not known. The data are from a study of T cell responses to AZD1222 COVID-19 vaccine. As for the study in general: Pooled together were second doses at about 4 or about 12 weeks.

The CDR3 is 17 residues long. V gave up 5 bases and J gave up 0 bases, with 14 bases separating them. The V gene's germline CDR1 is MNHEY and CDR2 SMNVEV (reference sequence). Overall study findings and caveats: At baseline, just six or seven AZD1222 recipients tested seropositive. A reported finding is that nearly half of spike-specific TCRs target unmutated variant regions.

Generated by immunoSEQ multiplex PCR, the TCRdb table keeps only in-frame clones and is missing some. The table records 110,000 to 150,000 clones, approximately 93% of them present only once. The source is an adult in good health. V gene TRBV27 combines with J gene TRBJ1-6; D unclear. The material sequenced was peripheral blood, taken on day 0 of AZD1222 vaccination. The CDR3 loop reads CASSPTAWSSYNSPLHF. DNA for the CDR3: TGTGCCAGCAGTCCCACCGCCTGGAGCTCCTATAATTCACCCCTCCACTTT.